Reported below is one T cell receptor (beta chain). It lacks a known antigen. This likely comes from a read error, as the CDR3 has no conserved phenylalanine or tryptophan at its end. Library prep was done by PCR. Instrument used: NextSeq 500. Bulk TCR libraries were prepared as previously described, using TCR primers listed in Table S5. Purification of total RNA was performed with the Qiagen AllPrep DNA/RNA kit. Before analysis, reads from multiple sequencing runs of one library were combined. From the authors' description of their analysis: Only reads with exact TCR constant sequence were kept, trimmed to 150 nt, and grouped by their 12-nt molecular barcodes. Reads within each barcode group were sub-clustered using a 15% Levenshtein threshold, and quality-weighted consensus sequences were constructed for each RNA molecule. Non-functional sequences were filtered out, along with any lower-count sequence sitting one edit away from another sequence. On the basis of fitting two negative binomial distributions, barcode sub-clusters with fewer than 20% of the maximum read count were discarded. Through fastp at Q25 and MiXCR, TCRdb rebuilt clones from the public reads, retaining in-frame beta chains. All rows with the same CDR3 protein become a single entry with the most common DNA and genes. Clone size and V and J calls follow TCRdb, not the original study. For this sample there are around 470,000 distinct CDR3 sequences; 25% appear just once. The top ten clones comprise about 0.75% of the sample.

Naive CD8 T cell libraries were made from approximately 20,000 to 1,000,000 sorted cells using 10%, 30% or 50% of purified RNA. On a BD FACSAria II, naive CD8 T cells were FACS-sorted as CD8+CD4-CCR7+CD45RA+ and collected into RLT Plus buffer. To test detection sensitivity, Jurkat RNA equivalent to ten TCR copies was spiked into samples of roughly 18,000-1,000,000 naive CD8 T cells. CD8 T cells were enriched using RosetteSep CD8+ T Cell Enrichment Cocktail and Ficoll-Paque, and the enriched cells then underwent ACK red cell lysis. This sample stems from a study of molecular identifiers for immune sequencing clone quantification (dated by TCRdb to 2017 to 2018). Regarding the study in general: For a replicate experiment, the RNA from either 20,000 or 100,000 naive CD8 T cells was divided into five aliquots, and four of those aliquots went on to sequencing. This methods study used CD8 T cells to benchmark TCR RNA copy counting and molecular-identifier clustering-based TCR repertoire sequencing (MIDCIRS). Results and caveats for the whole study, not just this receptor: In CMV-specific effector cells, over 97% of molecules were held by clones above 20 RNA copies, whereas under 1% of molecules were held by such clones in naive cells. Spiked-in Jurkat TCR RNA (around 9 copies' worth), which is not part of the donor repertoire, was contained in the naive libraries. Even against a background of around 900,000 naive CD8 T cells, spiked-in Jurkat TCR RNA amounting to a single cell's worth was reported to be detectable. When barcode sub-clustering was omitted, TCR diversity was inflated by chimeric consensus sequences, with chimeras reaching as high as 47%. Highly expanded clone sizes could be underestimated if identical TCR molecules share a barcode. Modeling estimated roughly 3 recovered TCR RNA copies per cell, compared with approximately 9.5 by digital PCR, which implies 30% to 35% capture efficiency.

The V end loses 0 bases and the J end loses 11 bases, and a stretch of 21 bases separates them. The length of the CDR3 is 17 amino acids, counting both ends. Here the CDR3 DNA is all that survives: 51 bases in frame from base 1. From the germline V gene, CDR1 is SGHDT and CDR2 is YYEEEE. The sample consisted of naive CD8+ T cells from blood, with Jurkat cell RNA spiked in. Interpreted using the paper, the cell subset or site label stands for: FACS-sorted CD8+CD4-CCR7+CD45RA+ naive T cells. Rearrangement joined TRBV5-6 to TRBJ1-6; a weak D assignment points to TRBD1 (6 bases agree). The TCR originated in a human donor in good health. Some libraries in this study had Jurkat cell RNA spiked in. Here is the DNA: TGTGCCAGCAGCTTGGCAGGACTACGGGACACAAATCCACCCCTCCACCTT. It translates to CASSLAGLRDTNPPLHL.